This T cell receptor beta chain was found in a study of graft-versus-host responses after intestinal transplantation. Looked up from germline, CDR1 is SGHTS and CDR2 is YDEGEE. This CDR3 spans 15 amino acids. V lost 0 bases, J lost 9 bases, and 11 bases stayed unmatched. General study findings and limits: Graft-versus-host to host-versus-graft clonal ratios in allografts were high in patients with graft-donor T cell macrochimerism. Early post-transplant HvG declines were associated with peak circulating GvH clone levels.

This clone was seen only once. The antigen is undetermined. TCRdb's copy holds only in-frame clones and misses some; the assay was immunoSEQ multiplex PCR. This sample carries approximately 97,000 clones, 90% to 95% of them seen once, and the ten largest clones take about 0.18%. J is TRBJ2-7 and V is TRBV5-8; 8 positions match TRBD1. The TCR originated in a human donor who was the organ donor for an intestinal transplant. The sequencing used unstimulated CD4+ T cells sorted from spleen or lymph node cells, collected before transplant. The CDR3 protein is CASSLDQGASSGQYF. As DNA, the CDR3 is TGTGCCAGCAGCTTGGATCAGGGGGCTTCGTCCGGGCAGTACTTC. Filled out from reference TRBV5-8 and TRBJ2-7, the complete variable domain reads EAGVTQSPTHLIKTRGQQATLRCSPISGHTSVYWYQQALGLGLQFLLWYDEGEERNRGNFPPRFSGRQFPNYSSELNVNALELEDSALYLCASSLDQGASSGQYFGPGTRLTVT.